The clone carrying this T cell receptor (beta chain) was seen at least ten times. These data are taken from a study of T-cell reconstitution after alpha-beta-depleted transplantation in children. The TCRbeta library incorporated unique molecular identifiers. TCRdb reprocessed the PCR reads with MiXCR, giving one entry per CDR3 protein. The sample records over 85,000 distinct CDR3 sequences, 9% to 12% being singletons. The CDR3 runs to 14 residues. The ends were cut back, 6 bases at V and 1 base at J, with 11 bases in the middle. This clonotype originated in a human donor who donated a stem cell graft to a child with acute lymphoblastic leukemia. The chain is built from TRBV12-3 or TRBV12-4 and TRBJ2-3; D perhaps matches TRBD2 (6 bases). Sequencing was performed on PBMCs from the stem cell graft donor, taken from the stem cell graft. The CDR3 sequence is CASSIRRGTDTQYF. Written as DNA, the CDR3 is TGTGCCAGCAGCATACGGAGGGGCACAGATACGCAGTATTTT.